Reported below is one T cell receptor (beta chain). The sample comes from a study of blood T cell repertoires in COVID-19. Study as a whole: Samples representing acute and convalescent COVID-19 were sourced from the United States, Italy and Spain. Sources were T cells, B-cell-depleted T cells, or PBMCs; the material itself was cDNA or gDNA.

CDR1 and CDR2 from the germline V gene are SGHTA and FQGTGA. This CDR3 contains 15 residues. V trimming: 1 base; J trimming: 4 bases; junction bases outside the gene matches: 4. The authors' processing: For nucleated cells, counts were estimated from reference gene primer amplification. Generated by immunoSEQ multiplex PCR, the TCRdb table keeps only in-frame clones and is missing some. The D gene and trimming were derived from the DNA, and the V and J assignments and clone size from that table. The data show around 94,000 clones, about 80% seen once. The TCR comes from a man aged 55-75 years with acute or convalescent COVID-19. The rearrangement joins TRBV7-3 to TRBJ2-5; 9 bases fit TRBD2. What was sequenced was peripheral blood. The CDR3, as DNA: TGTGCCAGCAGCTTAAGCGGGGGGGCCGGAGAGACCCAGTACTTC. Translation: CASSLSGGAGETQYF.